Below are 13 T cell receptor beta chains sequenced from a single sample in a study of cytomegalovirus exposure and HLA in healthy donors. In the PCR, 60 Vbeta and 13 Jbeta primers were used. TCRdb's copy holds only in-frame clones and misses some; the assay was immunoSEQ multiplex PCR. The table records around 150,000 clones, roughly 80% of them present only once. The sample comprised PBMCs. The receptors were gathered from a boy aged 2 to 10 in good health and CMV-seronegative.

CDR3 residues: CSASRDKGYTF. The CDR3 DNA is TGCAGTGCTAGTAGAGATAAAGGCTACACCTTC. This sequence joins TRBV20-1 and TRBJ1-2; no clear D. The CDR3 length is 11 residues. V gave up 3 bases and J gave up 8 bases, with 10 bases separating them. In germline, CDR1 is DFQATT, CDR2 SNEGSKA (reference sequence).

The chain employs TRBV2 and TRBJ2-5; possible D gene TRBD2, 6 bases. The V gene's germline CDR1 is SNHLY and CDR2 FYNNEI. With 7 bases removed from V and 5 bases from J, the gap between germline ends came to 17 bases. CDR3 size: 14 residues. DNA for the CDR3: TGTGCCAGCAAGATGGAGTCAGGGAGGGAGACCCAGTACTTC. Its translation: CASKMESGRETQYF. Full variable domain (remainder filled in from reference TRBV2 and TRBJ2-5): EPEVTQTPSHQVTQMGQEVILRCVPISNHLYFYWYRQILGQKVEFLVSFYNNEISEKSEIFDDQFSVERPDGSNFTLKIRSTKLEDSAMYFCASKMESGRETQYFGPGTRLLVL.

This chain joins TRBV11-3 and TRBJ2-7; TRBD2 agrees at 8 bases. CDR1 SGHNT and CDR2 YENEEA come from the germline V gene. The CDR3 length is 13 residues. Trimming cost V 5 bases and J 7 bases; bases outside gene matches: 7. DNA for the CDR3: TGTGCCAGCAGCCCCCAGCGGGAGAGTGAGCAGTACTTC. Protein: CASSPQRESEQYF.

J is TRBJ1-5 and V is TRBV7-3; TRBD1 aligns across 9 bases. Germline V gene data show CDR1 as SGHTA and CDR2 as FQGTGA. V trimming: 2 bases; J trimming: 5 bases; junction bases outside the gene matches: 4. The CDR3 consists of 15 residues. In nucleotides, the CDR3 is TGTGCCAGCAGCTTAGAGGGGACAGGGTATCAGCCCCAGCATTTT. This encodes CASSLEGTGYQPQHF.

This clone was seen a handful of times. V gene TRBV5-4 combines with J gene TRBJ2-7, with 7 bases matching TRBD2. Germline V gene data show CDR1 as SGHNT and CDR2 as YYREEE (reference sequence). CDR3 length: 16 amino acids. Trimming cost V 0 bases and J 3 bases; bases outside gene matches: 9. The CDR3: CASSLGSASGYYEQYF. The DNA of the CDR3 is TGTGCCAGCAGCTTGGGGTCGGCTAGCGGTTACTACGAGCAGTACTTC.

This clone was detected only a few times. This chain links TRBV7-2 with TRBJ2-7, with 8 bases fitting TRBD1. Looked up from germline, CDR1 is SGHTA and CDR2 is FQGNSA. Unmatched junction bases numbered 6, after V lost 1 base and J lost 4 bases. The CDR3 is 15 residues long. Here the CDR3 reads CASSLVGQGGYEQYF. The CDR3 DNA reads TGTGCCAGCAGCTTAGTCGGACAGGGTGGATACGAGCAGTACTTC.

V and J are TRBV9 and TRBJ2-2, with 9 bases fitting TRBD2. There are 14 residues in the CDR3. The V gene end was trimmed by 6 bases and the J gene end by 6 bases; junction bases not matched to a gene: 6. Germline values: CDR1 SGDLS, CDR2 YYNGEE. CDR3: CASMPSGKPGELFF. CDR3 coding DNA: TGTGCCAGCATGCCTAGCGGGAAGCCCGGGGAGCTGTTTTTT.

The V call is TRBV27, the J call TRBJ2-3, with 8 nucleotides matching TRBD2. The CDR3 loop spans 16 amino acids. With V trimmed by 2 bases and J by 1 base, 5 bases remained unmatched. CDR1 and CDR2 from the germline V gene are MNHEY and SMNVEV (reference sequence). CDR3 DNA: TGTGCCAGCAGTTTAGCGGGGGGATTTGGCACAGATACGCAGTATTTT. This sequence encodes CASSLAGGFGTDTQYF.

The chain couples TRBV4-2 to TRBJ1-5; D perhaps matches TRBD1 (5 bases). This CDR3 region has 19 residues. Trimming left V 4 bases short and J 4 bases short, with 26 bases between. CDR1 and CDR2 from the germline V gene are LGHNA and YNFKEQ. The chain's CDR3 is CASSLLEVGGLVGNQPQHF. In nucleotides, the CDR3 is TGTGCCAGCAGCCTTCTCGAAGTGGGGGGTTTGGTAGGGAATCAGCCCCAGCATTTT.

The chain employs TRBV2 and TRBJ2-7, with D possibly TRBD1 on 6 matching bases. This CDR3 spans 13 amino acids. The germline V and J ends were trimmed by 6 bases and 2 bases, with 11 bases remaining between them. Germline CDR1 reads SNHLY; CDR2 reads FYNNEI. The CDR3 is CASRTGRPYEQYF. CDR3 coding DNA: TGTGCCAGCAGGACAGGCAGACCCTACGAGCAGTACTTC.

This rearrangement joins TRBV5-8 to TRBJ2-7, with D hard to call. The CDR3 contains 15 residues. V lost 0 bases and J lost 0, with 10 bases in between. Germline assignment: CDR1 SGHTS and CDR2 YDEGEE. The CDR3 sequence is CASSLGQASSYEQYF. CDR3 sequence (DNA): TGTGCCAGCAGCTTGGGGCAGGCGAGCTCCTACGAGCAGTACTTC.

The chain links TRBV7-8 to TRBJ1-5; D is undetermined. Germline V gene sequence: CDR1 SGHVS, CDR2 FQNEAQ. The CDR3 has 13 amino acids. Trimming cost V 5 bases and J 9 bases, with 14 bases left between them. Written as DNA, the CDR3 is TGTGCCAGCAGCCCAACTCAGGATGCGCCCCAGCATTTT. Translating gives CASSPTQDAPQHF.

The chain has TRBV9 and TRBJ1-1; D gene ambiguous. The CDR3 is 16 amino acids. Germline CDR1 SGDLS, CDR2 YYNGEE. Trimming left V 0 bases short and J 1 base short, with 13 bases between. CDR3 nucleotide sequence: TGTGCCAGCAGCGTAGGAGAGGAAGTCAGGAACACTGAAGCTTTCTTT. Residues: CASSVGEEVRNTEAFF.